This record looks at one T cell receptor (beta chain) sequence and its context. What it binds is unknown. cDNA libraries of TCR beta carried unique molecular identifiers. From roughly 1 to 10 million T cells, around 500,000 cDNA molecules were obtained. TCRdb re-derived calls from the PCR reads in MiXCR, one entry per CDR3 protein. The sample carries hundreds of thousands of distinct CDR3 sequences, around 27% recorded once. The data derive from a study of post-analysis software for immune sequencing data. Overall study context: The courses of disease that were included comprised relapsing-remitting, secondary progressive and progressive-relapsing multiple sclerosis. Broader study findings: Compared with controls, patients had more of about five TRBV segments, including TRBV5-6, TRBV5-1 and TRBV20-1. Compared with controls, patients showed significantly lower normalized Chao1 diversity.

Germline loops: CDR1 ENHRY, CDR2 SYGVKD. This CDR3 region has 14 residues. V lost 6 bases to trimming and J lost 4 bases; unmatched junction nucleotides: 7. This clonotype was sampled from a girl under 18 with multiple sclerosis. The chain links TRBV10-3 to TRBJ1-2; 8 bases line up with TRBD1. The sequenced sample was blood. CDR3 sequence reads: CAIRGTGGGYGYTF. The CDR3 DNA is TGTGCCATCAGGGGGACAGGAGGGGGCTATGGCTACACCTTC.